A selection of T cell receptor beta chains follows, all from one sample in a study of tumor-infiltrating lymphocytes in primary liver carcinoma. TCRdb redid the calling of the multiplex PCR reads with MiXCR, one entry per CDR3 protein. The data show fewer than 75,000 distinct CDR3 sequences, less than 75% seen once. The sequenced sample consisted of liver tumor tissue from sampling region 2. Receptor source: a man aged 40-55 years with primary liver carcinoma and hepatitis B virus infection. The CDR3 runs from the conserved cysteine through the conserved F or W. D genes are given only for firm matches. Some rows have no size entry. The others give once, few or many, or a class for an expanded clone.

clone_size	j_call	d_call	v_call	cdr3_length	cdr3_aa	cdr3_nt
.	TRBJ2-3	TRBD2	TRBV7-9	16	CAGRSRLAGGTDTQYF	TGTGCCGGCAGATCCAGACTAGCGGGGGGCACAGATACGCAGTATTTT
.	TRBJ1-1	TRBD1	TRBV4-1	15	CASGHGRGRNTEAFF	TGCGCAAGCGGCCATGGTAGGGGGCGAAACACTGAAGCTTTCTTT
.	TRBJ1-2	.	TRBV4-1	14	CASSQGDMDYGYTF	TGCGCCAGTAGCCAAGGGGACATGGATTATGGCTACACCTTC
.	TRBJ2-3	.	TRBV11-3	15	CASSLGRGPTDTQYF	TGTGCCAGCAGCTTAGGTCGTGGGCCCACAGATACGCAGTATTTT
many	TRBJ2-1	TRBD2	TRBV11-3	16	CASSTGTSGLYNEQFF	TGTGCCAGCAGCACCGGGACTAGCGGGCTATACAATGAGCAGTTCTTC
few	TRBJ1-5	.	TRBV5-1	15	CASSPGHKEDQPQHF	TGCGCCAGCAGCCCAGGGCACAAGGAGGATCAGCCCCAGCATTTT
.	TRBJ2-7	TRBD2	TRBV4-1	16	CANSQSLAGPLYEQYF	TGCGCCAACAGCCAATCCCTAGCGGGGCCACTTTATGAGCAGTACTTC
once	TRBJ2-2	.	TRBV30	16	CAWSHPLRTYAGELFF	TGTGCCTGGAGCCACCCTCTCAGGACATACGCCGGGGAGCTGTTTTTT
many	TRBJ2-7	TRBD2	TRBV11-2	15	CASTREVGGSYEQYF	TGTGCCAGCACGCGGGAGGTAGGTGGATCCTACGAGCAGTACTTC
.	TRBJ1-5	TRBD1	TRBV12-3/TRBV12-4	14	CASSSTGEYQPQRF	TGTGCCAGCAGTTCGACAGGGGAATATCAGCCCCAGCGTTTC
.	TRBJ1-2	.	TRBV11-2	13	CASSLEGSYGYTF	TGTGCCAGCAGCTTAGAGGGGAGCTATGGTTACACCTTC
few	TRBJ1-1	.	TRBV28	15	CASPPGGRANTEAFF	TGTGCCAGCCCGCCCGGGGGGCGGGCGAACACTGAAGCTTTCTTT
.	TRBJ2-1	.	TRBV14	16	CASNAVVGWVNNEQSF	TGTGCCAGCAATGCCGTAGTGGGATGGGTAAACAATGAGCAGTCCTTC
.	TRBJ1-1	.	TRBV7-9	13	CASSLEQGTGAFF	TGTGCCAGCAGCTTAGAGCAGGGAACTGGAGCTTTCTTT
few	TRBJ1-2	.	TRBV5-1	15	CASSLAGGGDYGYTF	TGCGCCAGCAGCTTGGCCGGAGGAGGGGACTATGGCTACACCTTC
many	TRBJ1-1	TRBD1	TRBV6-5	15	CASSKLQGARTEAFF	TGTGCCAGCAGTAAGTTACAGGGGGCGAGGACTGAAGCTTTCTTT
.	TRBJ2-5	TRBD2	TRBV11-1	15	CASSFFSGTSGTHYF	TGTGCCAGCAGCTTCTTCTCCGGGACTAGCGGGACCCATTACTTC
.	TRBJ1-5	.	TRBV29-1	13	CGVVGQINQPQHF	TGCGGCGTTGTCGGACAGATCAATCAGCCCCAGCATTTC
.	TRBJ2-5	.	TRBV11-2	16	CASSQTHGWGKETQYF	TGTGCTAGCAGCCAAACTCATGGCTGGGGGAAAGAGACCCAATACTTC
.	TRBJ2-1	.	TRBV5-5	15	CANSLGHASYNEQFF	TGTGCCAACAGCCTTGGACATGCTTCCTACAATGAGCAGTTCTTC
.	TRBJ1-1	TRBD1	TRBV5-1	14	CASSPGTGNTEAIF	TGCGCCAGCAGCCCCGGGACAGGGAACACTGAAGCTATCTTT
.	TRBJ1-1	.	TRBV29-1	13	CSVEPRQEDEAFF	TGCAGCGTTGAACCAAGGCAGGAGGATGAAGCCTTCTTT
.	TRBJ1-1	.	TRBV6-2/TRBV6-3	17	CASGYVTGRPMNTEAFF	TGTGCCAGCGGTTACGTCACAGGGAGGCCCATGAACACTGAAGCTTTCTTT
.	TRBJ1-4	.	TRBV11-2	16	CANSKTPGGTNEKLFF	TGTGCCAACAGCAAGACTCCTGGAGGAACGAATGAAAAACTGTTCTTT
.	TRBJ2-1	TRBD2	TRBV7-8	16	CASIQRLAGDNNEQLF	TGTGCCAGCATCCAACGACTAGCGGGCGATAACAATGAGCAGCTCTTC
few	TRBJ2-2	.	TRBV5-5	15	CASSLVAWNTGRLFF	TGTGCCAGCAGCTTGGTTGCCTGGAACACCGGGAGGCTGTTTTTT
once	TRBJ2-3	TRBD2	TRBV6-2/TRBV6-3	18	CASSFLRLAGTGADTQYF	TGTGCCAGCAGCTTCCTCCGACTAGCGGGAACGGGGGCAGATACTCAGTATTTT
many	TRBJ1-1	.	TRBV6-2/TRBV6-3	12	CASGYINTEAFF	TGTGCCAGCGGTTACATTAACACTGAAGCTTTCTTT
.	TRBJ2-3	TRBD1	TRBV6-6	18	CTSSFQLLTGGYTYTQYF	TGTACCAGCAGTTTTCAACTTCTGACAGGGGGCTACACATATACGCAGTATTTT
.	TRBJ2-3	TRBD2	TRBV4-3	17	CASSQSWAGASADTQYF	TGTGCCAGTAGCCAAAGTTGGGCGGGAGCATCTGCAGATACGCAGTATTTT
.	TRBJ2-3	TRBD1	TRBV4-1	19	CANSQDPPLGQGSTDTLYF	TGCGCCAACAGCCAAGATCCCCCCCTGGGACAGGGTAGCACAGATACGCTGTATTTT
.	TRBJ1-2	.	TRBV24-1	16	CATSDNNGQTFYGYTF	TGTGCCACCAGTGATAACAATGGACAGACCTTCTATGGCTATACCTTC
many	TRBJ2-7	TRBD1	TRBV30	15	CAWDPGQESYYEQYF	TGTGCCTGGGACCCCGGACAGGAAAGTTACTACGAGCAGTACTTC
.	TRBJ2-5	TRBD1	TRBV11-2	16	CACSLRAGGSGETQYF	TGTGCCTGCAGCTTAAGAGCAGGGGGCTCGGGGGAGACTCAGTACTTC
.	TRBJ2-1	TRBD2	TRBV6-1	16	CASHPPGLAAYNEQFF	TGTGCCAGCCATCCCCCTGGACTAGCAGCCTACAATGAGCAGTTCTTC
.	TRBJ2-7	.	TRBV6-5	13	CTSSYWAGDEQYF	TGTACCAGCAGCTACTGGGCAGGGGACGAGCAGTACTTC
.	TRBJ2-7	TRBD2	TRBV6-1	16	CASSQRAGGPTYEQYF	TGTGCCAGCAGTCAGCGAGCGGGAGGGCCTACCTACGAGCAGTACTTC
.	TRBJ2-5	TRBD1	TRBV29-1	15	CSVEAYRGRAETQYF	TGCAGCGTTGAAGCGTACAGGGGGCGAGCAGAGACACAGTACTTC
few	TRBJ2-1	.	TRBV9	14	CASSAVLTDNEQFF	TGTGCCAGCAGCGCGGTATTAACAGACAATGAGCAGTTCTTC
medium-sized	TRBJ2-7	TRBD1	TRBV12-3/TRBV12-4	15	CASSRGTGGPYEQYF	TGTGCCAGCAGCCGAGGGACAGGGGGACCCTACGAGCAGTACTTC
.	TRBJ2-1	TRBD2	TRBV5-4	16	CASSGLAASSYNEQFF	TGTGCCAGCAGCGGACTAGCGGCAAGCTCCTACAATGAGCAGTTCTTC
many	TRBJ1-1	.	TRBV28	13	CASRGPVGTEAFF	TGTGCCAGCAGAGGCCCCGTAGGCACTGAAGCTTTCTTT
many	TRBJ1-1	.	TRBV29-1	15	CSGAPGWAMNTEAFF	TGCAGCGGGGCCCCAGGTTGGGCCATGAACACTGAAGCTTTCTTT
.	TRBJ2-1	TRBD2	TRBV4-3	17	CASSQDLAGASYNVLFF	TGCGCCAGCAGCCAGGACCTAGCGGGAGCTTCCTACAATGTGCTGTTCTTC
.	TRBJ2-1	.	TRBV11-2	14	CASTQWGQGSERFF	.